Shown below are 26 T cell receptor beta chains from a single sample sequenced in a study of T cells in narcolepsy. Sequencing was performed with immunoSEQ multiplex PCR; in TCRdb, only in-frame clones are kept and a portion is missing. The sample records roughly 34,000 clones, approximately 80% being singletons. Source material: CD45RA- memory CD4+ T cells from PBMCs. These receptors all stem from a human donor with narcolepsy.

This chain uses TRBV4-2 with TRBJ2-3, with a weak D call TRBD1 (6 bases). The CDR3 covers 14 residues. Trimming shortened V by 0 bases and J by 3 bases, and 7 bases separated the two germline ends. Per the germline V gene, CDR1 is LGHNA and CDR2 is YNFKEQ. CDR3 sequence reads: CASSQDGTTDTQYF. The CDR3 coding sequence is TGTGCCAGCAGCCAAGATGGGACAACAGATACGCAGTATTTT.

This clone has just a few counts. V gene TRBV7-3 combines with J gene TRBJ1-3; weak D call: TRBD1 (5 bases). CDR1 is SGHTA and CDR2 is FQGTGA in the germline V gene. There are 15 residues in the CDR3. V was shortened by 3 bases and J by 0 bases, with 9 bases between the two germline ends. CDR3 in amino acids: CASSLTAASGNTIYF. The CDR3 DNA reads TGTGCCAGCAGCTTGACAGCGGCCTCTGGAAACACCATATATTTT.

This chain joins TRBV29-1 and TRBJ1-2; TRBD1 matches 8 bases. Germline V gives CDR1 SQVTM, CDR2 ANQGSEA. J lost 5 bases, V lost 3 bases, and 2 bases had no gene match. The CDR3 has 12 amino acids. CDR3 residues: CSVDRTGYGYTF. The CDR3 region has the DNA TGCAGCGTTGACAGGACAGGGTATGGCTACACCTTC.

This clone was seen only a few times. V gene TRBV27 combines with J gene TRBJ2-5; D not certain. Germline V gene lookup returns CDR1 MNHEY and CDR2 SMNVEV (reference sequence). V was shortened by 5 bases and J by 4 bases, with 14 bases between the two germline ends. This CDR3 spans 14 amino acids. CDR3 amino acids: CASSPRGSVETQYF. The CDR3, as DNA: TGTGCCAGCAGTCCACGCGGATCGGTAGAGACCCAGTACTTC.

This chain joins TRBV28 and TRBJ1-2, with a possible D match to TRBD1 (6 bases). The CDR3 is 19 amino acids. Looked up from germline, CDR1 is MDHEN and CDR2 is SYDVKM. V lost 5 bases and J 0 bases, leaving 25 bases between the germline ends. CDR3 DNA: TGTGCCAGCAGTACGACGGTGTACAAAACACAGGGCGCTAACTATGGCTACACCTTC. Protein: CASSTTVYKTQGANYGYTF.

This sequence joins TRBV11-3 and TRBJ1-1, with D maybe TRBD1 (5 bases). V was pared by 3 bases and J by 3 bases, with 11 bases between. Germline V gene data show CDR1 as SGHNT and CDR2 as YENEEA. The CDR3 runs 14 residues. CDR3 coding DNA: TGTGCCAGCAGCTTGGGGCCAAGGGACACTGAAGCTTTCTTT. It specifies CASSLGPRDTEAFF. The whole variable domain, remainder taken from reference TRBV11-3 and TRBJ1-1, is EAGVVQSPRYKIIEKKQPVAFWCNPISGHNTLYWYLQNLGQGPELLIRYENEEAVDDSQLPKDRFSAERLKGVDSTLKIQPAELGDSAVYLCASSLGPRDTEAFFGQGTRLTVV.

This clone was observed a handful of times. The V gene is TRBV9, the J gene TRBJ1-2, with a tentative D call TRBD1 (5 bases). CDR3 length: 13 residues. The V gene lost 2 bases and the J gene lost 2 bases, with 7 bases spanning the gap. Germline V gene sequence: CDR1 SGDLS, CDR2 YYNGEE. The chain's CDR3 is CASSVDRNYGYTF. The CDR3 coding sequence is TGTGCCAGCAGCGTCGACAGAAACTATGGCTACACCTTC.

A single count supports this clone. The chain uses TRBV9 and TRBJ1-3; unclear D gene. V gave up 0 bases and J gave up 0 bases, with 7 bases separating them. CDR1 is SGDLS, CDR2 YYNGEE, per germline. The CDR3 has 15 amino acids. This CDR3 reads CASSVGISSGNTIYF. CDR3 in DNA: TGTGCCAGCAGCGTAGGTATCAGCTCTGGAAACACCATATATTTT.

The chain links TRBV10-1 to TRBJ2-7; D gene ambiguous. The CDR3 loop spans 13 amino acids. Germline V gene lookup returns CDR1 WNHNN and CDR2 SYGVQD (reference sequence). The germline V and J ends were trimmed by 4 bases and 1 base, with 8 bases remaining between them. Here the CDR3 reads CASSVQHSYEQYF. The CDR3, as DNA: TGCGCCAGCAGTGTTCAGCATTCCTACGAGCAGTACTTC.

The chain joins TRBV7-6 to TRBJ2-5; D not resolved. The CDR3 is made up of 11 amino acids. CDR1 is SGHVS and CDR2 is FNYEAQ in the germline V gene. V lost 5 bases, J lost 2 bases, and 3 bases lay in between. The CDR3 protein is CASSRQETQYF. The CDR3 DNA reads TGTGCCAGCAGCCGGCAAGAGACCCAGTACTTC.

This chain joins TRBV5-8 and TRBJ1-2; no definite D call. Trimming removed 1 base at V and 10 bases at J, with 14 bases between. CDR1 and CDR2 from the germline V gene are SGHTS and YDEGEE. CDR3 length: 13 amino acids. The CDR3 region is CASSLNRAADYTF. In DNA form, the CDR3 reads TGTGCCAGCAGCTTGAATCGAGCCGCGGACTACACCTTC.

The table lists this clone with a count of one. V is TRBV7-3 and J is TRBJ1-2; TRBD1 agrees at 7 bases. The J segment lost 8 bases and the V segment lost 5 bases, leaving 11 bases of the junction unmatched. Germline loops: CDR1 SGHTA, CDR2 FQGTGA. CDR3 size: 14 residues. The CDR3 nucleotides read TGTGCCAGCAGCCCATCCACATGGACAGGAGGCTACACCTTC. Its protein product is CASSPSTWTGGYTF.

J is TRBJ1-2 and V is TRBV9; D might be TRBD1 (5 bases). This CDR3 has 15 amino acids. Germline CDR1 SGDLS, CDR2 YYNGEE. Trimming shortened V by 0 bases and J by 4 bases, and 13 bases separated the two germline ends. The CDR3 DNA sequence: TGTGCCAGCAGCGTAGAAGCGACAGCCGTCTATGGCTACACCTTC. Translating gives CASSVEATAVYGYTF.

The CDR3 region is CASSQDTGGAWGNTEAFF. In DNA, the CDR3 is TGCGCCAGCAGCCAAGATACAGGGGGCGCCTGGGGTAACACTGAAGCTTTCTTT. V and J are TRBV4-1 and TRBJ1-1; 9 bases are a match to TRBD1. The V gene's germline CDR1 is MGHRA and CDR2 YSYEKL. The CDR3 sequence is 18 residues long. Trimming at V came to 0 bases and at J to 2 bases, leaving 10 bases not matched to a gene.

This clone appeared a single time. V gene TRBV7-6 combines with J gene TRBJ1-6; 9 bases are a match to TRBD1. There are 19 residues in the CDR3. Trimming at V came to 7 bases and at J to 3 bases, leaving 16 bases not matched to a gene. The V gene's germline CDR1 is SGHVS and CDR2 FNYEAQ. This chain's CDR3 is CASTLRDRDSHNYNSPLHF. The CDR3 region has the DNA TGTGCCAGCACCCTACGGGACAGGGATTCCCATAACTATAATTCACCCCTCCACTTT. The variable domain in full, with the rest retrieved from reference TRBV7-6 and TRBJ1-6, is GAGVSQSPRYKVTKRGQDVALRCDPISGHVSLYWYRQALGQGPEFLTYFNYEAQQDKSGLPNDRFSAERPEGSISTLTIQRTEQRDSAMYRCASTLRDRDSHNYNSPLHFGNGTRLTVT.

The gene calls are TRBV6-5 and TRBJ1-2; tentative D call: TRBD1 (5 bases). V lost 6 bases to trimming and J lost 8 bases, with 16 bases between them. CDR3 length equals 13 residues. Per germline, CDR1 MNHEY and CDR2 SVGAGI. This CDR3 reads CASREEAGRGYTF. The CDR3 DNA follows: TGTGCCAGCAGGGAGGAGGCGGGGCGAGGCTACACCTTC.

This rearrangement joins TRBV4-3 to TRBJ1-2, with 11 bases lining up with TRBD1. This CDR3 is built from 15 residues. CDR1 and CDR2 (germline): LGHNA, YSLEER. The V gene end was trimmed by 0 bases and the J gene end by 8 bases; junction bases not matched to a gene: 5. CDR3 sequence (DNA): TGCGCCAGCAGCCAAGAACCGGGACAGGGGGGAGGCTACACCTTC. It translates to CASSQEPGQGGGYTF.

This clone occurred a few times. Written as DNA, the CDR3 is TGTGCCAGCAGACGGGGCAGGGGGCTTAGTGAAGCTTTCTTT. Protein: CASRRGRGLSEAFF. The chain has TRBV5-4 and TRBJ1-1, with 8 bases identical to TRBD1. V lost 5 bases, J lost 7 bases, and 10 bases stayed unmatched. The germline V gene encodes CDR1 SGHNT and CDR2 YYREEE (reference sequence). The CDR3 totals 14 residues.

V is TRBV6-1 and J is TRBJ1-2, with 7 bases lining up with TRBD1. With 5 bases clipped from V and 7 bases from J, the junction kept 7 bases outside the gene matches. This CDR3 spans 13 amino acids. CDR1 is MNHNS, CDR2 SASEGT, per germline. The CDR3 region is CASSSTGEVGYTF. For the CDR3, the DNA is TGTGCCAGCAGTTCTACAGGGGAGGTTGGCTACACCTTC.

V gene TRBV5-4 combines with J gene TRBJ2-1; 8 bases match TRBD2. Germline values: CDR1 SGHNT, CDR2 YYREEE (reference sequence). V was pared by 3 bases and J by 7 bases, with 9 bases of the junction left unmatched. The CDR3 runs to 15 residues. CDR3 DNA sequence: TGTGCCAGCAGCTCCGGGGGGGCTTCTGTGAATGAGCAGTTCTTC. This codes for CASSSGGASVNEQFF. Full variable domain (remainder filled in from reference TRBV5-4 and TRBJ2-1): ETGVTQSPTHLIKTRGQQVTLRCSSQSGHNTVSWYQQALGQGPQFIFQYYREEENGRGNFPPRFSGLQFPNYSSELNVNALELDDSALYLCASSSGGASVNEQFFGPGTRLTVL.

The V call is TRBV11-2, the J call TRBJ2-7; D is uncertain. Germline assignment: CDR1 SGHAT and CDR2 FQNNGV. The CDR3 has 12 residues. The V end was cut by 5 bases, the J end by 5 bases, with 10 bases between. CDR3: CASSPTGDEQYV. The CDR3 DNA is TGTGCCAGCAGCCCCACTGGGGACGAGCAGTACGTC.

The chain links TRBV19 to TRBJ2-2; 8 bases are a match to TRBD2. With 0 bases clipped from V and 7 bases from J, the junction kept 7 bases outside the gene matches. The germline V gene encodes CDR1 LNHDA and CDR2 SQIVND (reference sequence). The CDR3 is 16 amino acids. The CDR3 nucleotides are TGTGCCAGTAGTATAGAAAGGAAGCGGGGGAACGGGGAGCTGTTTTTT. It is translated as CASSIERKRGNGELFF. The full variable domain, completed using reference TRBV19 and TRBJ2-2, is DGGITQSPKYLFRKEGQNVTLSCEQNLNHDAMYWYRQDPGQGLRLIYYSQIVNDFQKGDIAEGYSVSREKKESFPLTVTSAQKNPTAFYLCASSIERKRGNGELFFGEGSRLTVL.

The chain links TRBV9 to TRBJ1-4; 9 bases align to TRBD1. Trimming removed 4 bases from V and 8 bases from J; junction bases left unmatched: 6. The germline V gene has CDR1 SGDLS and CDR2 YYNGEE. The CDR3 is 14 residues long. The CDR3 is CASSPRTGVEKLFF. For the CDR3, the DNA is TGTGCCAGCAGCCCCCGGACAGGGGTAGAAAAACTGTTTTTT.

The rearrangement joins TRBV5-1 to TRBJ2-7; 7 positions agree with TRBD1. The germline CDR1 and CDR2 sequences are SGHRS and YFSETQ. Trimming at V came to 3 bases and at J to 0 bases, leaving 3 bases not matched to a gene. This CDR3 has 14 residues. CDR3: CASSSDRPSYEQYF. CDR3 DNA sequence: TGCGCCAGCAGCTCGGACAGGCCCTCCTACGAGCAGTACTTC. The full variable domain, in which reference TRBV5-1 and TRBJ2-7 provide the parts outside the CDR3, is KAGVTQTPRYLIKTRGQQVTLSCSPISGHRSVSWYQQTPGQGLQFLFEYFSETQRNKGNFPGRFSGRQFSNSRSEMNVSTLELGDSALYLCASSSDRPSYEQYFGPGTRLTVT.

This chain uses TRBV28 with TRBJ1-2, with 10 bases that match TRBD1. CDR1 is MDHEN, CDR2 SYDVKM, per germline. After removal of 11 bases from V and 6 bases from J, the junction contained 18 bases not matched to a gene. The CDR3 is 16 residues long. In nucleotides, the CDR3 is TGTGCCTCGGGCCGAGACAGGGGGCCTCCTGGCGATGGCTACACCTTC. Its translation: CASGRDRGPPGDGYTF.

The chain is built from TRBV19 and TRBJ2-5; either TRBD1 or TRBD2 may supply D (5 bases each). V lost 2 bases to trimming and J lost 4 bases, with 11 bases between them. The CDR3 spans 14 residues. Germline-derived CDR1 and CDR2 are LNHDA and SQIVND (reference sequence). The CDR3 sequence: CASSISARGETQYF. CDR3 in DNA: TGTGCCAGTAGTATATCGGCGAGGGGAGAGACCCAGTACTTC.